Listed below are T cell receptor beta chains from one sample, sequenced in a study of blood T cell repertoires in COVID-19. Only in-frame clones appear in the TCRdb table, and some are missing; sequencing was by immunoSEQ multiplex PCR. The sample contains approximately 350,000 clones, under 95% of which appear only once. Sequencing was done on a sample of peripheral blood. These receptors all stem from a woman under 30 who had recovered from COVID-19. Each CDR3 is given with its conserved first and last residue. D genes are given only for firm matches. Part of the rows lack a size; the others show once, few, many or a class for expanded clones.

TGCAGTGCTAGTCGTTGGACTAGCGGACAAGAGACCCAGTACTTC | CSASRWTSGQETQYF | TRBJ2-5 | TRBV20-1 | . | TRBD2
TGTGCCAGTCGTAACAGGGGTACTGAAGCTTTCTTT | CASRNRGTEAFF | TRBJ1-1 | TRBV7-9 | . | TRBD1
TGTGCCAGCAGCCATAACGGCGACAGGGGGCCGGACACTGAAGCTTTCTTT | CASSHNGDRGPDTEAFF | TRBJ1-1 | TRBV7-9 | . | TRBD1
TGCGCCAGCAGCTTGCTACTAGCGGGAGGGAATGAGCAGTTCTTC | CASSLLLAGGNEQFF | TRBJ2-1 | TRBV5-1 | . | TRBD2
TGTGCCAGCAGTTACAGCGGGACAACTCAAGAGGCCCAGTACTTC | CASSYSGTTQEAQYF | TRBJ2-5 | TRBV6-5 | . | .
TGTGCCACCAGTGATTCCGGTGAGCAGTTCTTC | CATSDSGEQFF | TRBJ2-1 | TRBV24-1 | . | .
TGTGCCAGCAGTGAAGTGGCTTTCAATGAGCAGTTCTTC | CASSEVAFNEQFF | TRBJ2-1 | TRBV2 | . | .
TGTGCCATCAGTGGAATACAGGGGCTGAACACTGAAGCTTTCTTT | CAISGIQGLNTEAFF | TRBJ1-1 | TRBV10-3 | once | TRBD1
TGTGCCAGCCGCGCCCTTCCGGAGCTGTTTTTT | CASRALPELFF | TRBJ2-2 | TRBV9 | few | .
TGTGCCAGCAGCCGGGACACGTGGGTCGATGAAAAACTGTTTTTT | CASSRDTWVDEKLFF | TRBJ1-4 | TRBV5-4 | . | .
TGTGCCAGCAGCCCCATCGGGCGGGCAGAATCAGATACGCAGTATTTT | CASSPIGRAESDTQYF | TRBJ2-3 | TRBV7-2 | . | .
TGTGCCAGCAGTTTATCAGACCTACGACCCGGGATTGGGAGCAATCAGCCCCAGCATTTT | CASSLSDLRPGIGSNQPQHF | TRBJ1-5 | TRBV28 | . | .
TGTGCCAGCTCACGGCCCGGGACAGGGGTCCCGAACACTGAAGCTTTCTTT | CASSRPGTGVPNTEAFF | TRBJ1-1 | TRBV18 | . | TRBD1
TGTGCCATCAGAGAGACAGGACGTCTGAACACTGAAGCTTTCTTT | CAIRETGRLNTEAFF | TRBJ1-1 | TRBV10-3 | . | .
TGTGCCAGCAGACCGACTAGCTGGGAGACCCAGTACTTC | CASRPTSWETQYF | TRBJ2-5 | TRBV28 | . | TRBD2
TGTGCCAGCAGCTTATGGGGCAGGGAGGGCACAGATACGCAGTATTTT | CASSLWGREGTDTQYF | TRBJ2-3 | TRBV11-2 | . | .
TGCGCCAGCAGTCAATCCTACAGGGGGAACACTGAAGCTTTCTTT | CASSQSYRGNTEAFF | TRBJ1-1 | TRBV23-1 | . | TRBD1
TGTGCCAGCAGTGTTAATACAGGGGGACTTCAGCCCCAGCATTTT | CASSVNTGGLQPQHF | TRBJ1-5 | TRBV11-1 | . | TRBD1
TGTGCCAGCAGTGGGGGACAGGCCCCAAGGGGCACAGATACGCAGTATTTT | CASSGGQAPRGTDTQYF | TRBJ2-3 | TRBV25-1 | . | TRBD1
TGTGCCAGCAGCTTGTCTCCAAGCGGGGCTTTTTGGGAGCAGTTCTTC | CASSLSPSGAFWEQFF | TRBJ2-1 | TRBV27 | . | TRBD2
TGTGCCAGCAGCCTCTTGGGGACAGGCACAGATACGCAGTATTTT | CASSLLGTGTDTQYF | TRBJ2-3 | TRBV6-6 | . | TRBD1
TGTGCCAGCAGTTTCGGACGGGACTGGGGCTACACCTTC | CASSFGRDWGYTF | TRBJ1-2 | TRBV6-5 | . | .
TGCGCCAGCAGCCAAGAGTACGCGGCAAACAATAATTCACCCCTCCACTTT | CASSQEYAANNNSPLHF | TRBJ1-6 | TRBV4-3 | few | .
TGCGCCAGCAGCCAAGTTTTCCCCCCGCAGGGGAACATTCAGTACTTC | CASSQVFPPQGNIQYF | TRBJ2-4 | TRBV4-3 | . | .
TGTGCCAGCAGTCGCGGGAGGGCCTCCGGGGAGCTGTTTTTT | CASSRGRASGELFF | TRBJ2-2 | TRBV11-3 | . | TRBD2
TGCAGCGTTGCGAGGGATCAAGAGACCCAGTACTTC | CSVARDQETQYF | TRBJ2-5 | TRBV29-1 | . | .